This TCR beta chain was profiled in a study of blood T cell repertoires in COVID-19. Whole-study context: Samples taken during acute and convalescent COVID-19 were collected in the United States, Italy and Spain.

The method was immunoSEQ multiplex PCR; TCRdb's version includes in-frame clones alone and lacks a portion of them. The sample has a few hundred thousand clones, about four fifths seen once. Germline V lookup: CDR1 LGHDT, CDR2 YNNKEL (reference sequence). This CDR3 region has 15 residues. Trimming cost V 1 base and J 5 bases; bases outside gene matches: 4. Sequencing used peripheral blood. The sequence came from a man aged 45-65 years with active or convalescent COVID-19. This chain links TRBV3-1 (or the pseudogene TRBV3-2) with TRBJ2-1, with 8 positions matching TRBD2. CDR3 bases: TGTGCCAGCAGCCAAGTTGCGGGGGGCAACAATGAGCAGTTCTTC. Its translation: CASSQVAGGNNEQFF.